This is a list of T cell receptor beta chains from one sample in a study of blood T cell repertoires in COVID-19. Clones were sequenced by immunoSEQ multiplex PCR, and TCRdb holds only the in-frame ones, with some missing. The sample lists about 80,000 clones, 70% to 90% occurring once. Input material: peripheral blood. The receptors stem from a man aged 45-65 years with COVID-19, enrolled during active disease. CDR3s include the opening cysteine and the closing phenylalanine or tryptophan. D genes are given only for firm matches. The size entry is marked missing in some rows and otherwise reads once, few, many or a size class.

.	13	TRBV2	.	TRBJ2-1	CATQKAGQSEQFF	TGTGCCACCCAGAAGGCAGGTCAAAGTGAGCAGTTCTTC
.	13	TRBV27	.	TRBJ2-7	CASSPSGLYEQYF	TGTGCCAGCAGTCCCTCGGGGTTGTACGAGCAGTACTTC
TRBD1	14	TRBV3-1/TRBV3-2	.	TRBJ1-1	CASSQTGGSTEAFF	TGTGCCAGCAGCCAAACAGGGGGGAGCACTGAAGCTTTCTTT
TRBD2	14	TRBV29-1	.	TRBJ2-2	CSVTGLAGVGELFF	TGCAGCGTGACGGGACTAGCGGGAGTCGGGGAGCTGTTTTTT
TRBD1	14	TRBV27	.	TRBJ1-1	CASRLQGADAEAFF	TGTGCCAGCAGGTTACAGGGGGCCGACGCTGAAGCTTTCTTT
.	12	TRBV5-1	.	TRBJ2-1	CASSWGEREQFF	TGCGCCAGCAGCTGGGGGGAGCGTGAGCAGTTCTTC
.	14	TRBV27	.	TRBJ1-4	CASSSVPRGEKLFF	TGTGCCAGCAGTTCTGTCCCCCGGGGTGAAAAACTGTTTTTT
.	14	TRBV5-4	.	TRBJ2-2	CASSLAGVGGELFF	TGTGCCAGCAGCTTGGCAGGGGTCGGCGGGGAGCTGTTTTTT
TRBD1	13	TRBV28	.	TRBJ1-2	CASLRDRVYGYTF	TGTGCCAGCCTCCGGGACAGGGTGTATGGCTACACCTTC
TRBD1	16	TRBV10-3	.	TRBJ1-2	CAISEGRDRGLNGYTF	TGTGCCATCAGTGAGGGGAGAGACAGGGGGCTGAACGGCTACACCTTC
TRBD1	14	TRBV15	.	TRBJ1-5	CATRGTGLNQPQHF	TGTGCCACCAGGGGGACAGGACTCAATCAGCCCCAGCATTTT
TRBD1	17	TRBV30	.	TRBJ1-5	CAWSSKSRTGVYQPQHF	TGTGCCTGGAGTTCCAAAAGTCGGACAGGTGTTTATCAGCCCCAGCATTTT
TRBD2	18	TRBV14	.	TRBJ2-4	CASSQTYGLALAKNIQYF	TGTGCCAGCAGCCAAACCTACGGACTAGCGCTAGCCAAAAACATTCAGTACTTC
.	13	TRBV25-1	.	TRBJ2-1	CASSEHTGFEQFF	TGTGCCAGCAGTGAACACACAGGGTTTGAGCAGTTCTTC
TRBD1	12	TRBV6-2/TRBV6-3	once	TRBJ2-7	CASSRPGTGLYF	TGTGCCAGCAGTCGACCCGGGACAGGGTTGTACTTC
.	15	TRBV6-5	.	TRBJ1-5	CASSTGNPGNQPQHF	TGTGCCAGCAGTACAGGGAATCCAGGCAATCAGCCCCAGCATTTT
TRBD2	16	TRBV15	.	TRBJ2-3	CATSGQLAGTADTQYF	TGTGCCACCAGCGGCCAACTAGCGGGAACGGCAGATACGCAGTATTTT
.	16	TRBV18	.	TRBJ1-1	CASSPAITGANTEAFF	TGTGCCAGCTCACCAGCCATTACGGGAGCAAACACTGAAGCTTTCTTT
.	14	TRBV9	.	TRBJ1-3	CASSPGLTGNTIYF	TGTGCCAGCAGCCCCGGACTTACCGGAAACACCATATATTTT
.	13	TRBV7-2	.	TRBJ1-2	CASSPEGSYGYTF	TGTGCCAGCAGCCCCGAGGGAAGCTATGGCTACACCTTC
TRBD2	14	TRBV11-2	.	TRBJ2-2	CASRPTSGRRELFF	TGTGCCAGCAGACCCACTAGCGGGAGGCGGGAGCTGTTTTTT
TRBD2	17	TRBV9	.	TRBJ2-1	CASSVTLSGRTGDEQFF	TGTGCCAGCAGCGTGACCCTTAGCGGGAGGACCGGGGATGAGCAGTTCTTC
.	14	TRBV6-1	.	TRBJ1-1	CASSEGAGNTEAFF	TGTGCCAGCAGTGAAGGGGCAGGGAACACTGAAGCTTTCTTT
TRBD1	15	TRBV11-2	.	TRBJ1-4	CASRSPGQGNEKLFF	TGTGCCAGCAGATCTCCGGGACAGGGTAATGAAAAACTGTTTTTT
TRBD1	17	TRBV28	.	TRBJ1-2	CASSSTGTGPFNYGYTF	TGTGCCAGCAGTTCGACCGGGACAGGACCCTTTAACTATGGCTACACCTTC
.	16	TRBV30	.	TRBJ1-3	CAWSVRLGSSGNTIYF	TGTGCCTGGAGTGTACGTCTAGGCTCCTCTGGAAACACCATATATTTT
TRBD1	13	TRBV5-6	.	TRBJ1-2	CASRETGTGAYTF	TGTGCCAGCAGAGAGACCGGGACAGGTGCCTACACCTTC
.	12	TRBV30	.	TRBJ2-7	CAWGRRPYEQYF	TGTGCCTGGGGACGGCGGCCCTACGAGCAGTACTTC
TRBD1	16	TRBV7-2	.	TRBJ2-3	CASSLGTGGYTDTQYF	TGTGCCAGCAGCTTAGGGACAGGGGGTTATACAGATACGCAGTATTTT
TRBD1	17	TRBV19	.	TRBJ1-1	CASRWGAGGKRNTEAFF	TGTGCCAGTAGATGGGGGGCAGGGGGGAAAAGGAACACTGAAGCTTTCTTT
.	14	TRBV11-2	.	TRBJ1-1	CASSLEQVGTEAFF	TGTGCCAGCAGCTTAGAGCAGGTGGGCACTGAAGCTTTCTTT
TRBD1	13	TRBV29-1	.	TRBJ1-2	CSVSTGDDYGYTF	TGCAGCGTCTCGACAGGGGATGACTATGGCTACACCTTC
.	14	TRBV30	.	TRBJ2-7	CAWSVGGTGYEQYF	TGTGCCTGGAGTGTGGGGGGAACTGGCTACGAGCAGTACTTC
TRBD2	15	TRBV7-9	.	TRBJ2-1	CASSLRTSPHNEQFF	TGTGCCAGCAGCTTAAGGACTAGCCCCCACAATGAGCAGTTCTTC
.	16	TRBV11-2	once	TRBJ1-1	CASSPPGGRGYTEAFF	TGTGCCAGCAGCCCACCCGGGGGACGCGGGTACACTGAAGCTTTCTTT
TRBD1	15	TRBV18	.	TRBJ1-5	CASSPQGGSNQPQHF	TGTGCCAGCTCACCCCAGGGGGGTAGCAATCAGCCCCAGCATTTT
TRBD1	15	TRBV28	.	TRBJ2-3	CASSHRGSGTDTQYF	TGTGCCAGCAGTCACAGGGGGAGTGGCACAGATACGCAGTATTTT
.	15	TRBV3-1/TRBV3-2	.	TRBJ1-3	CASSQIWTAGNTIYF	TGTGCCAGCAGCCAGATTTGGACAGCAGGAAACACCATATATTTT
TRBD2	14	TRBV5-5	.	TRBJ2-3	CASSRTSGTDTQYF	TGTGCCAGCAGTCGGACTAGCGGTACAGATACGCAGTATTTT
.	14	TRBV21-1	.	TRBJ2-3	CASRLAGVSDTQYF	TGTGCCAGCAGACTAGCGGGAGTATCAGATACGCAGTATTTT
.	12	TRBV4-3	.	TRBJ1-1	CASSQRGGRAFF	TGCGCCAGCAGCCAACGCGGGGGCCGAGCTTTCTTT
.	15	TRBV5-1	once	TRBJ2-6	CASSLQVFKANVLTF	TGCGCCAGCAGCTTACAGGTTTTTAAGGCCAACGTCCTGACTTTC
TRBD1	14	TRBV6-5	few	TRBJ2-7	CASKQPGQGREQYF	TGTGCCAGCAAGCAACCGGGACAGGGGCGCGAGCAGTACTTC
.	15	TRBV28	many	TRBJ1-6	CASSFRGRGDSPLHF	TGTGCCAGCAGTTTTAGGGGGAGGGGGGACTCACCCCTCCACTTT
.	16	TRBV4-1	once	TRBJ1-2	CASSQDVGRGNEGYTF	TGCGCCAGCAGCCAAGATGTCGGCAGGGGAAATGAGGGCTACACCTTC
TRBD1	15	TRBV3-1/TRBV3-2	.	TRBJ1-1	CASSPETGVYTEAFF	TGTGCCAGCAGCCCCGAGACAGGGGTGTACACTGAAGCTTTCTTT
.	13	TRBV30	.	TRBJ1-2	CAWSAPPFYGYTF	TGTGCCTGGAGTGCCCCCCCTTTTTATGGCTACACCTTC
.	15	TRBV3-1/TRBV3-2	.	TRBJ2-3	CASSQDRGYTDTQYF	TGTGCCAGCAGCCAAGATCGGGGATACACAGATACGCAGTATTTT
TRBD2	16	TRBV9	.	TRBJ2-7	CASSVVGTSELYEQYF	TGTGCCAGCAGCGTAGTCGGGACTAGTGAACTCTACGAGCAGTACTTC
TRBD2	16	TRBV5-4	.	TRBJ2-2	CASSLARREGTGELFF	TGTGCCAGCAGCTTGGCCAGACGGGAGGGTACCGGGGAGCTGTTTTTT
TRBD1	14	TRBV11-2	.	TRBJ1-2	CASSRGTGNYGYTF	TGTGCCAGCAGCCGAGGGACAGGGAACTATGGCTACACCTTC
TRBD1	12	TRBV6-5	.	TRBJ1-1	CASSYRQGEAFF	TGTGCCAGCAGTTATAGACAGGGAGAAGCTTTCTTT
.	15	TRBV9	.	TRBJ1-5	CASSVGGTGNQPQHF	TGTGCCAGCAGCGTGGGGGGGACGGGCAATCAGCCCCAGCATTTT
.	14	TRBV18	.	TRBJ1-1	CASSPSAGRTEAFF	TGTGCCAGCTCACCATCTGCGGGAAGGACTGAAGCTTTCTTT
TRBD2	15	TRBV9	.	TRBJ2-1	CASSVVPAGRDEQFF	TGTGCCAGCAGCGTAGTTCCAGCGGGAAGGGATGAGCAGTTCTTC
TRBD1	15	TRBV2	.	TRBJ1-4	CASGPGTGWDEKLFF	TGTGCCAGCGGTCCCGGGACAGGATGGGATGAAAAACTGTTTTTT
.	14	TRBV9	.	TRBJ1-1	CASSVVTENTEAFF	TGTGCCAGCAGCGTAGTTACAGAGAACACTGAAGCTTTCTTT
.	17	TRBV19	.	TRBJ2-1	CASSIGPGLRPYNEQFF	TGTGCCAGTAGTATAGGGCCGGGACTCCGGCCCTACAATGAGCAGTTCTTC
TRBD2	15	TRBV4-2	.	TRBJ2-2	CASSQPGRAAGELFF	TGTGCCAGCAGCCAACCTGGGAGGGCCGCCGGGGAGCTGTTTTTT